This TCR beta chain was identified during a study of Graves' ophthalmopathy and Graves' hyperthyroidism. RNA transcripts served as template for amplifying TCR beta CDR3 sequences. Following a first-round RT-PCR that used HTBI primers, a second-round multiplex PCR was carried out. Via MiXCR, TCRdb re-called the multiplex PCR reads, giving one row per CDR3 protein. This sample has under 350,000 distinct CDR3 sequences; 17% occur once, and the top ten carry around 12%. This clonotype was seen at least ten times. Trimming removed 5 bases from V and 2 bases from J, with 16 bases in between. There are 15 residues in the CDR3.

This TCR derives from an adult man with Graves' ophthalmopathy. Sequencing was carried out using peripheral blood. The chain uses TRBV12-3 or TRBV12-4 and TRBJ2-7; D may be TRBD2 (5 bases). The CDR3 protein is CASSVLWSGTYEQYF. CDR3 nucleotide sequence: TGTGCCAGCAGTGTTCTTTGGAGCGGAACCTACGAGCAGTACTTC.